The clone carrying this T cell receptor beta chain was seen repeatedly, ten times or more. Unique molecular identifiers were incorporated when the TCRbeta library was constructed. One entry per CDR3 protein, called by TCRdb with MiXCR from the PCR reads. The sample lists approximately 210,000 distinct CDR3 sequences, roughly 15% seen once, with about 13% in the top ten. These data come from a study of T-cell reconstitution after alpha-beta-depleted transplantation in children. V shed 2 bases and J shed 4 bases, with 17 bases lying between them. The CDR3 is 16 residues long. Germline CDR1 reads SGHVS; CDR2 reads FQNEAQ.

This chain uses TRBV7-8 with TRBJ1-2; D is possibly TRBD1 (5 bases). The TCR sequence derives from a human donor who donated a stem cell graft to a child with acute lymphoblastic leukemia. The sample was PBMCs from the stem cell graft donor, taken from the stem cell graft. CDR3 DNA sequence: TGTGCCAGCAGCTTAACGGGCGAGGGACGGAGCTATGGCTACACCTTC. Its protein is CASSLTGEGRSYGYTF.